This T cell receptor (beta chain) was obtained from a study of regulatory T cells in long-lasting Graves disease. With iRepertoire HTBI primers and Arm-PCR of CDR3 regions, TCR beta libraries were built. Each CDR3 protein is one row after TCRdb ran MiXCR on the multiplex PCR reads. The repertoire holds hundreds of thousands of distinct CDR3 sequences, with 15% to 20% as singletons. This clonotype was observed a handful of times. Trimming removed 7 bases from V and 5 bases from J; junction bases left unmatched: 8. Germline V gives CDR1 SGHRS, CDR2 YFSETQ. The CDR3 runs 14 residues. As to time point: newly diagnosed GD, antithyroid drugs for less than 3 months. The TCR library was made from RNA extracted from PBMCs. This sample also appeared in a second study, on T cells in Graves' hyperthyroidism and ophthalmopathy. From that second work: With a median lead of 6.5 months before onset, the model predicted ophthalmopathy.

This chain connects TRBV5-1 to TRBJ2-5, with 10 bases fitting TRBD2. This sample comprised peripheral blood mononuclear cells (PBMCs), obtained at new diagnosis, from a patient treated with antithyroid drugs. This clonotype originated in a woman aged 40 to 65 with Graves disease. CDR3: CASQHRLAGETQYF. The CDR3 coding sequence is TGCGCCAGCCAACATCGACTAGCGGGCGAGACCCAGTACTTC.